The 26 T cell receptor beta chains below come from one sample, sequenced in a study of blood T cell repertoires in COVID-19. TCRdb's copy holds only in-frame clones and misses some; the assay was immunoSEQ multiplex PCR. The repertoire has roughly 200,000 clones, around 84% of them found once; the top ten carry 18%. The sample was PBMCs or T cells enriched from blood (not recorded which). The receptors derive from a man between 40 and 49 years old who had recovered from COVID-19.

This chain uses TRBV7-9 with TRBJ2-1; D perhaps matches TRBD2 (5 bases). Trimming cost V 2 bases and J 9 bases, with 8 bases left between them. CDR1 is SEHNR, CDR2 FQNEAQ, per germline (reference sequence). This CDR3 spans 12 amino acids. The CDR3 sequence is CASSLSAGEQFF. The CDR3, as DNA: TGTGCCAGCAGCTTATCCGCGGGTGAGCAGTTCTTC.

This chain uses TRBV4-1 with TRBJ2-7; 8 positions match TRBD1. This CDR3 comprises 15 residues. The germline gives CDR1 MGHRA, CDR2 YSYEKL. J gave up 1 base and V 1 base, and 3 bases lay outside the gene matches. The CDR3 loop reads CASSQGTGRSYEQYF. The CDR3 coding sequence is TGCGCCAGCAGCCAAGGGACAGGGCGTTCCTACGAGCAGTACTTC.

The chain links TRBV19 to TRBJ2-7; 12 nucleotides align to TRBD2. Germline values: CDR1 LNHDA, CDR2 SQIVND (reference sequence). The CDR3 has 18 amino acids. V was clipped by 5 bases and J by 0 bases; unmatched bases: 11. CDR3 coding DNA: TGTGCCAGTAGTCCCCAGACTAGCGGGAGCCACCCCTCCTACGAGCAGTACTTC. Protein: CASSPQTSGSHPSYEQYF.

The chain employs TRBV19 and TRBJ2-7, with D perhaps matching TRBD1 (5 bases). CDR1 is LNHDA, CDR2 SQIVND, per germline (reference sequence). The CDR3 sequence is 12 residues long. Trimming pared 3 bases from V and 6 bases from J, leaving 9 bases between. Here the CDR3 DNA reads TGTGCCAGTAGTATTGGGGCTGGCGAGCAGTACTTC. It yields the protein CASSIGAGEQYF. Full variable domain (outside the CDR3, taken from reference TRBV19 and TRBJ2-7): DGGITQSPKYLFRKEGQNVTLSCEQNLNHDAMYWYRQDPGQGLRLIYYSQIVNDFQKGDIAEGYSVSREKKESFPLTVTSAQKNPTAFYLCASSIGAGEQYFGPGTRLTVT.

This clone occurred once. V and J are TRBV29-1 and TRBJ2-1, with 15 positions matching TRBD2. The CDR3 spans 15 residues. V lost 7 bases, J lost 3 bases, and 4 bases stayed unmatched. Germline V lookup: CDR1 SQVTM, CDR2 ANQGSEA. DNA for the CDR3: TGCAGCGCCGGACTAGCGGGAGGGGTCTACAATGAGCAGTTCTTC. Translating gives CSAGLAGGVYNEQFF.

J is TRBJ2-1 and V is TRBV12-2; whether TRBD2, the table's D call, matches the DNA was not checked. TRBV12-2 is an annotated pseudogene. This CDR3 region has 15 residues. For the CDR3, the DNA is TGTGCAAGTCGCAGACTAGCGGACCTGAACAATGAGCAGTTCTTC. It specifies CASRRLADLNNEQFF.

The DNA of the CDR3 is TGTGCCAGCAGCCTGGGGACAGGGATTACCTACGAGCAGTACTTC. Translating it yields CASSLGTGITYEQYF. The chain combines TRBV5-8 with TRBJ2-7, with TRBD1 matching 9 bases. V shed 4 bases and J 2 bases; nucleotides not matched to a gene: 7. CDR3 size: 15 residues. CDR1 is SGHTS, CDR2 YDEGEE, per germline.

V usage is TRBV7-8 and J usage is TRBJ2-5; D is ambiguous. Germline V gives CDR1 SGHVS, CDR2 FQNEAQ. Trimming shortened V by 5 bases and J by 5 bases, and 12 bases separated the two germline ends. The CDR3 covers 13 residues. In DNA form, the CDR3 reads TGTGCCAGCAGCCTCAACTTGTTGGAGACCCAGTACTTC. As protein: CASSLNLLETQYF.

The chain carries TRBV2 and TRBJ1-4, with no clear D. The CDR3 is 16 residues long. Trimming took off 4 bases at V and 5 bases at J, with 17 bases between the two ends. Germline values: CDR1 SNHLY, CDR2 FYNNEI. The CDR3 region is CASSAALDSENEKLFF. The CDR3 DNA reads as TGTGCCAGCAGTGCGGCCCTTGACTCCGAAAATGAAAAACTGTTTTTT.

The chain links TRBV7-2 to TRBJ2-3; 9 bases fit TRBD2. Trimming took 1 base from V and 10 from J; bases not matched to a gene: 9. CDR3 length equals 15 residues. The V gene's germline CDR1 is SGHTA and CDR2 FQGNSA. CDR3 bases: TGTGCCAGCAGCTTAGTAGCGGGAGAGGGCACTGCGCAGTATTTT. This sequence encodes CASSLVAGEGTAQYF.

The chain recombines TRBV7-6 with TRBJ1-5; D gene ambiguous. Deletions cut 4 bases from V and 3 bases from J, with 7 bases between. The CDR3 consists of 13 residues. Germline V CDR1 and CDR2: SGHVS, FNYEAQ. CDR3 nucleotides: TGTGCCAGCAGCTCAGACTTCAATCAGCCCCAGCATTTT. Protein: CASSSDFNQPQHF.

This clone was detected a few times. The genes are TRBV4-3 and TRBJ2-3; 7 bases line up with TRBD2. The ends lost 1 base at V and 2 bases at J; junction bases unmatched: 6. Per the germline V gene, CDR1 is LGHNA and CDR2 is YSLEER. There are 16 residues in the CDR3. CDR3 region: CASSQGGGGITDTQYF. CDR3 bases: TGCGCCAGCAGCCAAGGGGGGGGAGGGATCACAGATACGCAGTATTTT.

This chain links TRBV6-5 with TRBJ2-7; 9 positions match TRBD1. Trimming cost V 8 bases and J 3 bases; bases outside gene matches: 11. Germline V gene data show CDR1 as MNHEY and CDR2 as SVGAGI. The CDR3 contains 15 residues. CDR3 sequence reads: CASVEIPGQGYEQYF. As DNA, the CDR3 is TGTGCCAGCGTGGAAATACCGGGACAGGGCTACGAGCAGTACTTC.

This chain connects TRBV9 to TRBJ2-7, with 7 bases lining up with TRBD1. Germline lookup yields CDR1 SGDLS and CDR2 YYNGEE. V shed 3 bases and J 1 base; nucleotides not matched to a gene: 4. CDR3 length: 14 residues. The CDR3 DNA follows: TGTGCCAGCAGCGCGGGACAGCGATCCTACGAGCAGTACTTC. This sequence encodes CASSAGQRSYEQYF.

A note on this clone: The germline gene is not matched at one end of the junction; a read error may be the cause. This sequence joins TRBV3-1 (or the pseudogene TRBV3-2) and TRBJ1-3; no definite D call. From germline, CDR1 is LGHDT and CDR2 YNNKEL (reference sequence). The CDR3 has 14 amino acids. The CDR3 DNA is TGTGCCAGCAGCCAAGTTTTTGGAGTCGTGGGAGAGGACTTT. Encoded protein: CASSQVFGVVGEDF.

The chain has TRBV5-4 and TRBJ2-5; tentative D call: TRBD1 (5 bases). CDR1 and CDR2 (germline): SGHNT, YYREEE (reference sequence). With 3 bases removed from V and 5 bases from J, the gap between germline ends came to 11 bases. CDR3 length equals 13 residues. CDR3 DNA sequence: TGTGCCAGCAGCTCCCAGGGTAGGGAGACCCAGTACTTC. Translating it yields CASSSQGRETQYF.

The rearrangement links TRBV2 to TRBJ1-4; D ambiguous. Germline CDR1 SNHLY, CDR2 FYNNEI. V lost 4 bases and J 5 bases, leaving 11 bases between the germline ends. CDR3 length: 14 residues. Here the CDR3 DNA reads TGTGCCAGCAGTGCCGGTAGATACAATGAAAAACTGTTTTTT. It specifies CASSAGRYNEKLFF.

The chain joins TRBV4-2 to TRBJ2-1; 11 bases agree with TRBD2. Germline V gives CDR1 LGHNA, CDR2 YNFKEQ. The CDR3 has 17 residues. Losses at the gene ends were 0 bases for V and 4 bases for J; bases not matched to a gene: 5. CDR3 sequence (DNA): TGTGCCAGCAGCCAAGATTGGGCTAGCGGGAGGTACAATGAGCAGTTCTTC. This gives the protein CASSQDWASGRYNEQFF.

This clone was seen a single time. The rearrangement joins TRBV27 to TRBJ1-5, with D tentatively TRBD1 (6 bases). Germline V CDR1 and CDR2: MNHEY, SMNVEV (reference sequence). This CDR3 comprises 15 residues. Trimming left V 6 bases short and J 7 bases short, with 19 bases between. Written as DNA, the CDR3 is TGTGCCAGCAGCCCAGTGGCGGGGGCGCGACAGCCCCAGCATTTT. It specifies CASSPVAGARQPQHF.

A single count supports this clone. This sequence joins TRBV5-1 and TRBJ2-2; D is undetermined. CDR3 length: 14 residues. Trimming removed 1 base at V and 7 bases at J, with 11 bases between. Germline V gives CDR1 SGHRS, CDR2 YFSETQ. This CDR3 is CASSLRTGSGELFF. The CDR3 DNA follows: TGCGCCAGCAGCTTGCGTACGGGTAGCGGGGAGCTGTTTTTT. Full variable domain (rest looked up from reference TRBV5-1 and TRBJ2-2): KAGVTQTPRYLIKTRGQQVTLSCSPISGHRSVSWYQQTPGQGLQFLFEYFSETQRNKGNFPGRFSGRQFSNSRSEMNVSTLELGDSALYLCASSLRTGSGELFFGEGSRLTVL.

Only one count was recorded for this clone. The CDR3 reads CATSVGGSTGELFF. The CDR3 bases are TGTGCCACCAGTGTAGGGGGCAGCACCGGGGAGCTGTTTTTT. The V gene is TRBV24-1, the J gene TRBJ2-2; 7 bases match TRBD1. V lost 5 bases and J lost 4; bases outside the gene matches: 3. The CDR3 has 14 amino acids. CDR1 is KGHDR, CDR2 SFDVKD, per germline.

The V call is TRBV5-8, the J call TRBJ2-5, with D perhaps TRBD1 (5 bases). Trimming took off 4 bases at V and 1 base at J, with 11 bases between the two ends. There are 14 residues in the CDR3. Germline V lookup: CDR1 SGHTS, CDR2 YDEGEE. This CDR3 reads CASSKDRTQETQYF. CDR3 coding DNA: TGTGCCAGCAGCAAAGACAGAACCCAAGAGACCCAGTACTTC.

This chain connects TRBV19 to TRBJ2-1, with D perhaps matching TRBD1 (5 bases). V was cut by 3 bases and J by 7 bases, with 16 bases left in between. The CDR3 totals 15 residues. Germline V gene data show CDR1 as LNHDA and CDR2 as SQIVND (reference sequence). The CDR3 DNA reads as TGTGCCAGTAGTATTCCTGGACAAGGGGAAAATGAGCAGTTCTTC. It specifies CASSIPGQGENEQFF.

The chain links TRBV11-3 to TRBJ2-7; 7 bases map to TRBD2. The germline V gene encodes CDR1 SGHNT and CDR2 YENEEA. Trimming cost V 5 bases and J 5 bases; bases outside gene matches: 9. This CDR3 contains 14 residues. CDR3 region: CASSRAGPSDEQYF. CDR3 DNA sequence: TGTGCCAGCAGCAGAGCGGGACCTTCGGACGAGCAGTACTTC.

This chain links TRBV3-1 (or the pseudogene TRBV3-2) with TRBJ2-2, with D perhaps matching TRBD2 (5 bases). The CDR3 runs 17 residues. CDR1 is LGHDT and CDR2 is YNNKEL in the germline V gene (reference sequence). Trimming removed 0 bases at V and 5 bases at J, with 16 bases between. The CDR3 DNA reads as TGTGCCAGCAGCCAAGAAGGCAGCGGTAAGCGGACCGGGGAGCTGTTTTTT. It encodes CASSQEGSGKRTGELFF.

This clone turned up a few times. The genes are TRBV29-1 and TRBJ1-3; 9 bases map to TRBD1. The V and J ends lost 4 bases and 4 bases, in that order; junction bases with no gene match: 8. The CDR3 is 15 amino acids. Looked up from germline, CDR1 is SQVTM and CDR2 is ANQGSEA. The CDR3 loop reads CSVGGGTGSGNTIYF. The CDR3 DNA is TGCAGCGTTGGGGGAGGGACAGGGTCGGGAAACACCATATATTTT.